The clone carrying this T cell receptor (beta chain) was observed a handful of times. The antigen is not known. V gave up 6 bases and J gave up 8 bases, with 10 bases separating them. The germline V gene encodes CDR1 MNHEY and CDR2 SMNVEV (reference sequence). The CDR3 runs 12 residues. Amplification of TCR alpha and beta CDR3 regions from RNA used iRepertoire nested multiplex PCR. One entry per CDR3 protein, called by TCRdb with MiXCR from the multiplex PCR reads. The repertoire includes 93,000 or so distinct CDR3 sequences, around 30% of them detected once, and approximately 43% sits in the top ten. These data come from a study of glioma-infiltrating T cells. Study-level results: Above-expected tissue-blood divergence occurred in all gliomas, most in low-grade ones. CDR3 overlap between tissue and blood was very small.

This TCR was recovered from a human donor with low-grade glioma or glioblastoma, undergoing nonglioma brain surgery, or in good health (not recorded which). Specimen: glioma tissue, nonneoplastic brain tissue, or PBMCs (not recorded which). This chain links TRBV27 with TRBJ1-4; D call uncertain. CDR3 sequence: CASSQVIEKLFF. CDR3 DNA sequence: TGTGCCAGCAGCCAAGTTATAGAAAAACTGTTTTTT.